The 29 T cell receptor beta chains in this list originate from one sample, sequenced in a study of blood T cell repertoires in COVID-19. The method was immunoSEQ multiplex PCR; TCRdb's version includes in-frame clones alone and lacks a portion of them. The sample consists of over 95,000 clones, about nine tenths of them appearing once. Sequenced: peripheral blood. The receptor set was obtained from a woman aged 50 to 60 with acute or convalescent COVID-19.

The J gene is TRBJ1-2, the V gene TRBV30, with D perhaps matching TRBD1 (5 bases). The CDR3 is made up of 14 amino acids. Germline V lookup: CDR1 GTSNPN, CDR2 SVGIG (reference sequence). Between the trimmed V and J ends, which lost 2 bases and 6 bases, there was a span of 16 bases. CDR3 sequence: CAWSRPGETDGYTF. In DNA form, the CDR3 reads TGTGCCTGGAGTCGCCCGGGGGAGACGGATGGCTACACCTTC.

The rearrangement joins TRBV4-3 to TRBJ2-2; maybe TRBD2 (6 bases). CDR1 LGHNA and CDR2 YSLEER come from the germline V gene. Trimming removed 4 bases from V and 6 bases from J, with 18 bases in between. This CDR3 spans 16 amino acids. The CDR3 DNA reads TGCGCCAGCAGCCCGCGCGCGGGACCCGTGGCCGGGGAGCTGTTTTTT. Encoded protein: CASSPRAGPVAGELFF.

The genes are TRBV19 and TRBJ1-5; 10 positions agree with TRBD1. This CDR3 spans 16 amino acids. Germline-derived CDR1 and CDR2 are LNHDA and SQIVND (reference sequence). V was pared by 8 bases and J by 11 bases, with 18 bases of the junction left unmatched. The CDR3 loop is CASSILVGQGLPTQHF. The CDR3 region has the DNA TGTGCCAGTTCCATACTCGTGGGACAGGGGCTCCCGACCCAGCATTTT.

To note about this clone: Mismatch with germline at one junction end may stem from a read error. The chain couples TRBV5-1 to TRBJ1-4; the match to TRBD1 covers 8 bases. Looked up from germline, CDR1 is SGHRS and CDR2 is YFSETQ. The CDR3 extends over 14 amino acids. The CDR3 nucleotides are TGCGCCAGCAGCCCGACAGGGGCTAAAGAAAAACTGTTTTTT. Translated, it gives CASSPTGAKEKLFF.

Written as DNA, the CDR3 is TGTGCCAGCAGCCTAACCCACCCAGGACAGGGTTCCTACGAGCAGTACTTC. Protein sequence: CASSLTHPGQGSYEQYF. The V and J genes are TRBV3-1 (or the pseudogene TRBV3-2) and TRBJ2-7; 8 nucleotides line up with TRBD1. The CDR3 contains 17 residues. With V trimmed by 4 bases and J by 1 base, 12 bases remained unmatched. Germline CDR1 LGHDT, CDR2 YNNKEL (reference sequence).

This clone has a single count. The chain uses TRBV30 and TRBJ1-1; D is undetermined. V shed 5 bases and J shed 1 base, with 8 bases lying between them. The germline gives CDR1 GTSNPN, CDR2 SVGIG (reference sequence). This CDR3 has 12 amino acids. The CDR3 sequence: CAWEGGNTEAFF. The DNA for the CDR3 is TGTGCCTGGGAGGGAGGGAACACTGAAGCTTTCTTT.

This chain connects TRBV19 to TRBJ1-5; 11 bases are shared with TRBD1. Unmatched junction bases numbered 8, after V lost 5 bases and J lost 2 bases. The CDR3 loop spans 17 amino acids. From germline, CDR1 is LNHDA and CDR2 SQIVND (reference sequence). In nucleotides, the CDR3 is TGTGCCAGTAGTTTGGGACAGGGGGTGATAGGCAATCAGCCCCAGCATTTT. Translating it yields CASSLGQGVIGNQPQHF.

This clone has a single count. Here the CDR3 DNA reads TGTGCCAGCAGCATACAACCATGGGACAGCTATGGCTACACCTTC. This encodes CASSIQPWDSYGYTF. The rearrangement links TRBV11-1 to TRBJ1-2; the match to TRBD1 covers 7 bases. V shed 5 bases and J 4 bases; nucleotides not matched to a gene: 10. The CDR3 totals 15 residues. CDR1 and CDR2 from the germline V gene are SGHAT and FQDESV (reference sequence).

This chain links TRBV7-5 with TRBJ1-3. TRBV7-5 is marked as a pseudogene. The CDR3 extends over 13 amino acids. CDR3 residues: CVRSTGAGNTIYF. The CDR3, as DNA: TGTGTCAGAAGTACCGGGGCTGGAAACACCATATATTTT.

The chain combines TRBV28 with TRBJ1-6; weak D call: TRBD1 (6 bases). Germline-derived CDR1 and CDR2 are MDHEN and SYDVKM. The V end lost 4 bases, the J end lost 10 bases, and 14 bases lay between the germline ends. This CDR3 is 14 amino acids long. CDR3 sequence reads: CASSSTGRRSPLHF. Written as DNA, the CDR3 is TGTGCCAGCAGTTCGACAGGAAGAAGATCACCCCTCCACTTT.

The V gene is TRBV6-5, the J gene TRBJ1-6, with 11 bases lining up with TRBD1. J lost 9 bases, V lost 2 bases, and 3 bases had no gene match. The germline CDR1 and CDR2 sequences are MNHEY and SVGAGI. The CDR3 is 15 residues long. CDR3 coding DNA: TGTGCCAGCAGTTACACGGACAGGGGGCTTTCACCCCTCCACTTT. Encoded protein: CASSYTDRGLSPLHF.

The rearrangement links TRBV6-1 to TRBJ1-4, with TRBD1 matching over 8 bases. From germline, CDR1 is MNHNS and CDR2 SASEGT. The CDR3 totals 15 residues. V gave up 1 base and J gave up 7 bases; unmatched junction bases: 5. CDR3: CASSEGTGSSEKLFF. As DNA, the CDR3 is TGTGCCAGCAGTGAAGGGACAGGGTCGTCTGAAAAACTGTTTTTT.

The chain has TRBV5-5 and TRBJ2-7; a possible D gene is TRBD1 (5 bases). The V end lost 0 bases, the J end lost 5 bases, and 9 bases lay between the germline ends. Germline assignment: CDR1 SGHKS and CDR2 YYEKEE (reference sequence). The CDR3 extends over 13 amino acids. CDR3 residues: CASSLGQGNEQYF. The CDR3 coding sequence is TGTGCCAGCAGCTTGGGGCAGGGCAACGAGCAGTACTTC.

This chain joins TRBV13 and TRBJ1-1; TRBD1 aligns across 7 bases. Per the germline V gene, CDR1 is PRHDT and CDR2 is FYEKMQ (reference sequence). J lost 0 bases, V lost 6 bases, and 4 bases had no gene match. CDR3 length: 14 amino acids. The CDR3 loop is CASRQGQMNTEAFF. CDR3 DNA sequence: TGTGCCAGCAGGCAGGGACAGATGAACACTGAAGCTTTCTTT.

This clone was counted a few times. As DNA, the CDR3 is TGTGCCAGCAGCCCTGCTAGGACAGGGGGAAACACTGAAGCTTTCTTT. Amino acids: CASSPARTGGNTEAFF. The chain links TRBV28 to TRBJ1-1, with 10 bases fitting TRBD1. This CDR3 contains 16 residues. Trimming removed 6 bases from V and 2 bases from J; junction bases left unmatched: 9. The germline CDR1 and CDR2 sequences are MDHEN and SYDVKM. Complete variable domain (other parts from reference TRBV28 and TRBJ1-1): DVKVTQSSRYLVKRTGEKVFLECVQDMDHENMFWYRQDPGLGLRLIYFSYDVKMKEKGDIPEGYSVSREKKERFSLILESASTNQTSMYLCASSPARTGGNTEAFFGQGTRLTVV.

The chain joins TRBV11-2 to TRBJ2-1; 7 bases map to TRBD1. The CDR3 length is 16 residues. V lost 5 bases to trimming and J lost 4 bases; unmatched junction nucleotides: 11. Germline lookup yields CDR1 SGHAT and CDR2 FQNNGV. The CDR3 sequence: CASSLGTAPFYNEQFF. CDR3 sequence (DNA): TGTGCCAGCAGCCTTGGGACAGCACCCTTTTACAATGAGCAGTTCTTC.

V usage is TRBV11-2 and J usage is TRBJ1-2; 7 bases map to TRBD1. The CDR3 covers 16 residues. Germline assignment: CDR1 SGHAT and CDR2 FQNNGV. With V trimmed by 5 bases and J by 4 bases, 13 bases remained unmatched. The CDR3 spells CASSTHRGQNPYGYTF. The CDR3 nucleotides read TGTGCCAGCAGCACTCACAGGGGCCAAAACCCCTATGGCTACACCTTC.

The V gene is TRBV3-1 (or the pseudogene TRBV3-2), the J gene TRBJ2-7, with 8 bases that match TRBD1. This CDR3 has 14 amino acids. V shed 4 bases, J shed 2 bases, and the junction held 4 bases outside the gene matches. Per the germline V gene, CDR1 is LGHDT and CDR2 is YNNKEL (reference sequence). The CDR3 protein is CASSLGTGPYEQYF. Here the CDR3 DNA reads TGTGCCAGCAGCCTAGGGACAGGACCCTACGAGCAGTACTTC.

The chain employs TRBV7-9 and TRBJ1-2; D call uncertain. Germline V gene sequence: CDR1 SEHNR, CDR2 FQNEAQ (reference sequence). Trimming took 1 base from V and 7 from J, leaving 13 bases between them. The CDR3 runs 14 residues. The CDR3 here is CASSLGHSSGGYTF. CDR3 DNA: TGTGCCAGCAGCTTAGGTCATTCTTCGGGTGGCTACACCTTC.

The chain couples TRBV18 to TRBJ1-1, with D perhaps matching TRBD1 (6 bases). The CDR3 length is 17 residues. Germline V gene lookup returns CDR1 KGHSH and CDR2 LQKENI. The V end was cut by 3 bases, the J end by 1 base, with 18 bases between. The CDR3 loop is CASSPLQGGVGNTEAFF. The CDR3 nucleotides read TGTGCCAGCTCACCGTTACAGGGTGGAGTGGGGAACACTGAAGCTTTCTTT.

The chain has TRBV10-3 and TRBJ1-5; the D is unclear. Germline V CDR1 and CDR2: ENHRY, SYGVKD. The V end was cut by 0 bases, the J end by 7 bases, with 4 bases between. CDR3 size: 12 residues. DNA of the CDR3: TGTGCCATCAGTGAGTCTAGACAGCCCCAGCATTTT. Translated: CAISESRQPQHF.

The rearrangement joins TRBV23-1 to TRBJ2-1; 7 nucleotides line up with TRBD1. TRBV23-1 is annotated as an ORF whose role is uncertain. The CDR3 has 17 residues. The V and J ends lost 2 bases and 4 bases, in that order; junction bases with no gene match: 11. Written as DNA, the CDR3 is TGCGCCAGCAGTCAAGACAGGGCCCCTAGCCTTTACAATGAGCAGTTCTTC. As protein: CASSQDRAPSLYNEQFF.

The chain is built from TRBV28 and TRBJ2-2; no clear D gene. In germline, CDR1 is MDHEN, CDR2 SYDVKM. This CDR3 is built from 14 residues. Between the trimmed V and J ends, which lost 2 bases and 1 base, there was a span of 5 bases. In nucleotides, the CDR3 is TGTGCCAGCAGTTTAATATTGAACACCGGGGAGCTGTTTTTT. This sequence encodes CASSLILNTGELFF.

The CDR3 reads CASSLKPLAGRKDEQFF. CDR3 nucleotides: TGTGCCAGCAGCTTAAAGCCACTAGCGGGAAGGAAGGATGAGCAGTTCTTC. This sequence joins TRBV7-9 and TRBJ2-1, with 10 bases identical to TRBD2. The CDR3 is 17 residues long. The V gene end was trimmed by 2 bases and the J gene end by 8 bases; junction bases not matched to a gene: 12. Germline V CDR1 and CDR2: SEHNR, FQNEAQ (reference sequence).

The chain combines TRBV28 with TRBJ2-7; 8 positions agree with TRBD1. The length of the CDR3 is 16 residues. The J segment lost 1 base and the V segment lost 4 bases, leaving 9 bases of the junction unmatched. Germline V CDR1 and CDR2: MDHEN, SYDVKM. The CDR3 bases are TGTGCCAGCAGTTCCTGGACAGGGCGAAGGTCCTACGAGCAGTACTTC. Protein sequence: CASSSWTGRRSYEQYF.

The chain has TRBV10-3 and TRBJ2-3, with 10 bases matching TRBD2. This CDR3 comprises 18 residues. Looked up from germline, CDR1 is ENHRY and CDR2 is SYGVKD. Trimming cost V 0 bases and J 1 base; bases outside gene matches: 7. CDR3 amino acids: CAISESLAGGRGTDTQYF. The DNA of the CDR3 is TGTGCCATCAGTGAGTCATTAGCGGGGGGCCGGGGCACAGATACGCAGTATTTT.

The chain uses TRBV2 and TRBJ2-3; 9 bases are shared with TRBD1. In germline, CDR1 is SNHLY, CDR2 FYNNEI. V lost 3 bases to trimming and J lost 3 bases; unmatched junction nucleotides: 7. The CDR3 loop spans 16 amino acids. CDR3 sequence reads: CASSDQTGGGTDTQYF. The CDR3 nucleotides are TGTGCCAGCAGTGACCAGACAGGGGGAGGGACAGATACGCAGTATTTT.

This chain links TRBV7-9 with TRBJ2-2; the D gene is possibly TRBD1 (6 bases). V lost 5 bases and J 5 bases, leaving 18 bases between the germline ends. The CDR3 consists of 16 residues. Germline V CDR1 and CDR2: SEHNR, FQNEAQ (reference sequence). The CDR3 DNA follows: TGTGCCAGCAGCCCAAGTTCACCAGGGGTAACCGGGGAGCTGTTTTTT. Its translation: CASSPSSPGVTGELFF.

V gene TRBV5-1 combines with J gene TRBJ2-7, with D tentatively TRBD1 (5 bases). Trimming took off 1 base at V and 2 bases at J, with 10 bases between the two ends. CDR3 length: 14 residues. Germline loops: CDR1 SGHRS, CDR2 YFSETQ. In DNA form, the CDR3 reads TGCGCCAGCAGCTTGAATACAGGAGCCTACGAGCAGTACTTC. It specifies CASSLNTGAYEQYF.